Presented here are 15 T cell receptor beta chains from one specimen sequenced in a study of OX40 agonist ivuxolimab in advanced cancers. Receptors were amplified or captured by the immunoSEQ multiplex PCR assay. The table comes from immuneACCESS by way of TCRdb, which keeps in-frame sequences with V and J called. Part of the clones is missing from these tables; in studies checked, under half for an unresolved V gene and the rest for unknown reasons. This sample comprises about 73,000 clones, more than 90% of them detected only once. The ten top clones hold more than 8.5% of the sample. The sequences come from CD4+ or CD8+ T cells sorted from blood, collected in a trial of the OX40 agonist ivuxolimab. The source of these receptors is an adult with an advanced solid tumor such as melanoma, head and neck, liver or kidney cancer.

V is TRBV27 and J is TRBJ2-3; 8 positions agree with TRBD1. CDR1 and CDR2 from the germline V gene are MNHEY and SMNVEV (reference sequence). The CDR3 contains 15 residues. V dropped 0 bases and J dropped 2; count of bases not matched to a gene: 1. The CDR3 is CASSLSTGATDTQYF. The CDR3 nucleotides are TGTGCCAGCAGTTTATCGACAGGGGCCACAGATACGCAGTATTTT.

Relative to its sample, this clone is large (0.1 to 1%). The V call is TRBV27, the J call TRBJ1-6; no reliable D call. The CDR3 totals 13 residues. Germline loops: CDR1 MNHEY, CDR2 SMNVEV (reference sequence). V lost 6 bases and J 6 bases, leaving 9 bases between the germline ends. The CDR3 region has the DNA TGTGCCAGCAGCCCTACCATTAATTCACCCCTCCACTTT. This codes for CASSPTINSPLHF.

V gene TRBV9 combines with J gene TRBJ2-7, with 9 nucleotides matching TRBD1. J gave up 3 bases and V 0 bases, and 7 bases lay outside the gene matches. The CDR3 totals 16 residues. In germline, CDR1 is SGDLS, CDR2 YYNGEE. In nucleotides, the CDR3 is TGTGCCAGCAGCGTAGTCGGGACAGGGTCCCTCTACGAGCAGTACTTC. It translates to CASSVVGTGSLYEQYF.

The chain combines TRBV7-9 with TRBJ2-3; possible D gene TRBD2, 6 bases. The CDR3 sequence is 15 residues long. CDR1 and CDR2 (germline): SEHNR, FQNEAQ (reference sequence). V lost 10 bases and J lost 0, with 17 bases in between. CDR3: CATSFGGASTDTQYF. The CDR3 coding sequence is TGTGCCACCTCTTTTGGCGGGGCGAGCACAGATACGCAGTATTTT.

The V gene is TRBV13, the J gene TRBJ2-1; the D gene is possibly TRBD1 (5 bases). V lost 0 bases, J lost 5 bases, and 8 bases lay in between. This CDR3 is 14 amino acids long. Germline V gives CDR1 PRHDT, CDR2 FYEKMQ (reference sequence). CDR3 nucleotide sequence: TGTGCCAGCAGCTTAGGGGACACAAACAATGAGCAGTTCTTC. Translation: CASSLGDTNNEQFF.

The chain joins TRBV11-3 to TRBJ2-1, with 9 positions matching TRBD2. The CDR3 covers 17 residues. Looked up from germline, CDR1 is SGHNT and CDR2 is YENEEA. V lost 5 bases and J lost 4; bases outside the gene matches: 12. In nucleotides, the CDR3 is TGTGCCAGCAGCCCCCCCGGACTAGCGATAGGTTACAATGAGCAGTTCTTC. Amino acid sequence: CASSPPGLAIGYNEQFF.

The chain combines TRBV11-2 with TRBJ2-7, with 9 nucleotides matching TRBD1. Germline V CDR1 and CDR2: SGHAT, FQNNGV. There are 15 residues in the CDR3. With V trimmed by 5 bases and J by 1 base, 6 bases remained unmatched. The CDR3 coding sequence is TGTGCCAGCAGCCCGGCGGGACAGGGATCCTACGAGCAGTACTTC. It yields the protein CASSPAGQGSYEQYF.

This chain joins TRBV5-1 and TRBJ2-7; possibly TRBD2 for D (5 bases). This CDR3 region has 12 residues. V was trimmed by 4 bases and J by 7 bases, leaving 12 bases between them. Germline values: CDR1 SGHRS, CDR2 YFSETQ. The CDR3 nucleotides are TGCGCCAGCAGCCGCGCTCCGGGGGAGCAGTACTTC. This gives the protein CASSRAPGEQYF.

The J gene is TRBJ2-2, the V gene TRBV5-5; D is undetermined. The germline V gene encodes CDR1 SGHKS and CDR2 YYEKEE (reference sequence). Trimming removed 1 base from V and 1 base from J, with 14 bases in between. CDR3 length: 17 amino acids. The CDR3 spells CASSLSWSPGNTGELFF. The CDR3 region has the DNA TGTGCCAGCAGCTTGTCCTGGTCACCAGGGAACACCGGGGAGCTGTTTTTT.

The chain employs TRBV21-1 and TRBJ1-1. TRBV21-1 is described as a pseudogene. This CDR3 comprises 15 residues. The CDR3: CASSTPRGVGTEAFF. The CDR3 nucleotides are TGTGCCAGCAGCACACCGAGAGGGGTAGGAACTGAAGCTTTCTTT.

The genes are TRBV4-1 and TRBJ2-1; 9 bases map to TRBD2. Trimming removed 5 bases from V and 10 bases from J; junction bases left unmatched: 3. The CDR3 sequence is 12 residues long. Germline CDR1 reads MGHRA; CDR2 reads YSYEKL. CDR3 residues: CASSGTSREQFF. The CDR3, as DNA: TGCGCCAGCAGCGGGACTAGCCGGGAGCAGTTCTTC.

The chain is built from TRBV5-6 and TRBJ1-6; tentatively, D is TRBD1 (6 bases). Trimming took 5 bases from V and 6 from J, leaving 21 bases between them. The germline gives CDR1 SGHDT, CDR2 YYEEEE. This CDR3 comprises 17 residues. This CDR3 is CASSTAPYREANSPLHF. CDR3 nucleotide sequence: TGTGCCAGCAGTACCGCACCTTACAGGGAGGCTAATTCACCCCTCCACTTT.

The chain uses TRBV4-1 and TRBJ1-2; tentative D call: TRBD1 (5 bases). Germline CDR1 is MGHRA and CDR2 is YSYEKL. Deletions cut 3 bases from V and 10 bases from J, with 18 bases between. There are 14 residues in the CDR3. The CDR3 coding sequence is TGCGCCAGCAGCCACCCGACAGTGGTTGAGGACTACACCTTC. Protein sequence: CASSHPTVVEDYTF.

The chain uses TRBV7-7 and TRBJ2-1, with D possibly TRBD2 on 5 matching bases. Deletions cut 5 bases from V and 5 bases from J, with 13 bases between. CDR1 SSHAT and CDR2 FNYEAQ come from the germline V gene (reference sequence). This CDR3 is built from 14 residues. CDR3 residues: CASSPTLGNNEQFF. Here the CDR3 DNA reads TGTGCCAGCAGCCCGACACTAGGTAACAATGAGCAGTTCTTC.

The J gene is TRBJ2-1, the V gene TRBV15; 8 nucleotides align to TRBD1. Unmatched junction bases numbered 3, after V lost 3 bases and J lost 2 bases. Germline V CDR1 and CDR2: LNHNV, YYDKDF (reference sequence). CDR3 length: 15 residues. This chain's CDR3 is CATSSRQGPYNEQFF. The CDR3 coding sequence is TGTGCCACCAGCAGTAGACAGGGGCCCTACAATGAGCAGTTCTTC.